Listed below are T cell receptor beta chains from one sample, sequenced in a study of T-cell reconstitution after alpha-beta-depleted transplantation in children. One entry per CDR3 protein, called by TCRdb with MiXCR from the PCR reads. The sample shows about 300,000 distinct CDR3 sequences, 6% to 10% of them seen only once. This material consisted of peripheral blood, taken 360 days after TCRalphabeta/CD19-depleted stem cell transplant. These receptor sequences come from a female patient aged 2-9 years who had a stem cell transplant for Fanconi anemia, so the T cells may come from the graft donor. Both conserved end residues are part of each CDR3. A D gene is named only where the DNA matches it firmly. Size values are once, few and many counts, or a class for expanded clones, and some rows have none.

D gene	J gene	clone size	V gene	CDR3 protein	CDR3 DNA
NA	TRBJ1-2	many	TRBV5-1	CASSLSWGDDGYTF	TGCGCCAGCAGCTTGTCATGGGGTGACGATGGCTACACCTTC
NA	TRBJ1-1	many	TRBV7-9	CASSLVWGGEWTEAFF	TGTGCCAGCAGCTTAGTTTGGGGAGGGGAGTGGACTGAAGCTTTCTTT
TRBD1	TRBJ1-1	many	TRBV5-6	CASSFSDRGGGKAFF	TGTGCCAGCAGCTTCTCCGACAGGGGGGGCGGAAAAGCTTTCTTT
TRBD1	TRBJ2-1	many	TRBV11-1	CASSRDRGRNEQFF	TGTGCCAGCAGCCGGGACAGGGGACGCAATGAGCAGTTCTTC
TRBD1	TRBJ1-1	few	TRBV7-9	CASSPHLRQGEAFF	TGTGCCAGCAGCCCACACCTACGACAGGGTGAAGCTTTCTTT
NA	TRBJ2-3	few	TRBV30	CAWKRGLSTDTQYF	TGTGCCTGGAAGAGGGGCCTTAGCACAGATACGCAGTATTTT
TRBD1	TRBJ2-1	many	TRBV12-3/TRBV12-4	CASSTGQGQPYNEQFF	TGTGCCAGCAGCACCGGACAGGGGCAACCCTACAATGAGCAGTTCTTC
TRBD2	TRBJ2-2	many	TRBV5-1	CASSLLAGSNTGELFF	TGCGCCAGCAGCTTACTAGCGGGGAGTAACACCGGGGAGCTGTTTTTT
TRBD1	TRBJ1-2	many	TRBV12-3/TRBV12-4	CASSPQNPTGQGGYTF	TGTGCCAGCAGTCCACAGAACCCGACAGGGCAGGGTGGCTACACCTTC
TRBD2	TRBJ2-1	NA	TRBV19	CASSMGAGGVVNEQFF	TGTGCCAGTAGTATGGGAGCGGGAGGGGTAGTTAATGAGCAGTTCTTC
NA	TRBJ2-3	many	TRBV20-1	CSAREGLPSTDTQYF	TGCAGTGCTAGAGAGGGACTCCCTAGCACAGATACGCAGTATTTT
TRBD2	TRBJ2-3	many	TRBV4-2	CASSQEWSAGGRDTQYF	TGTGCCAGCAGCCAAGAATGGTCGGCGGGGGGACGAGATACGCAGTATTTT
NA	TRBJ2-5	NA	TRBV6-5	CASSSLVEGWETQYF	TGTGCCAGCAGTTCCCTCGTCGAGGGGTGGGAGACCCAGTACTTC